Listed here are 31 T cell receptor beta chains from one sample, sequenced in a study of blood T cells in healthy people across ages. With a J-beta primer mix and a sample-barcoded 5' primer, a second PCR ran about 7 to 11 cycles. One entry per CDR3 protein, called by TCRdb with MiXCR from the 5' RACE reads. The sample shows about 680,000 distinct CDR3 sequences, 49% of them seen only once. Sequenced: blood. These receptors were obtained from a woman in her sixties or seventies in good health.

This clonotype was seen a few times. The chain employs TRBV16 and TRBJ2-7; perhaps TRBD1 as D (5 bases). The CDR3 has 17 amino acids. Trimming took 0 bases from V and 3 from J, leaving 18 bases between them. Germline CDR1 reads KGHSY; CDR2 reads FQNENV. CDR3: CASSQSISRQIDYEQYF. The CDR3 nucleotides are TGTGCCAGCAGCCAATCGATTAGCCGACAGATAGACTACGAGCAGTACTTC.

This clonotype was found a few times. The chain couples TRBV5-1 to TRBJ2-7; no reliable D call. Trimming removed 7 bases at V and 5 bases at J, with 19 bases between. CDR3 size: 14 residues. The germline gives CDR1 SGHRS, CDR2 YFSETQ. The CDR3 DNA follows: TGCGCCAGCTCCTCCACCGCGAGTTCCGACGAGCAGTACTTC. This gives the protein CASSSTASSDEQYF. The full variable domain, its missing parts supplied by reference TRBV5-1 and TRBJ2-7, is KAGVTQTPRYLIKTRGQQVTLSCSPISGHRSVSWYQQTPGQGLQFLFEYFSETQRNKGNFPGRFSGRQFSNSRSEMNVSTLELGDSALYLCASSSTASSDEQYFGPGTRLTVT.

This clonotype has ten or more counts. The chain employs TRBV28 and TRBJ2-4; D possibly corresponds to TRBD1 (7 bases). Germline V gives CDR1 MDHEN, CDR2 SYDVKM. The CDR3 is made up of 15 amino acids. V shed 5 bases and J shed 8 bases, with 19 bases lying between them. CDR3 nucleotide sequence: TGTGCCAGCAGTAATCGGGGCACAGGGGAGGACATTCAGTACTTC. Amino acids: CASSNRGTGEDIQYF.

V gene TRBV28 combines with J gene TRBJ2-1; TRBD2 agrees at 10 bases. V lost 5 bases to trimming and J lost 6 bases; unmatched junction nucleotides: 7. Germline CDR1 reads MDHEN; CDR2 reads SYDVKM. The CDR3 has 15 residues. The CDR3 region is CASSLELAGINEQFF. The CDR3 bases are TGTGCCAGCAGTCTAGAACTAGCGGGAATCAATGAGCAGTTCTTC.

This chain connects TRBV28 to TRBJ2-7; no clear D gene. This CDR3 has 14 amino acids. Germline V lookup: CDR1 MDHEN, CDR2 SYDVKM. Trimming shortened V by 6 bases and J by 2 bases, and 14 bases separated the two germline ends. This CDR3 is CASSHPVLPYEQYF. The CDR3 DNA is TGTGCCAGCAGCCACCCGGTACTCCCCTACGAGCAGTACTTC. Full variable domain (outside the CDR3, taken from reference TRBV28 and TRBJ2-7): DVKVTQSSRYLVKRTGEKVFLECVQDMDHENMFWYRQDPGLGLRLIYFSYDVKMKEKGDIPEGYSVSREKKERFSLILESASTNQTSMYLCASSHPVLPYEQYFGPGTRLTVT.

This clonotype occurred a few times. The CDR3 sequence is CASSPHGPSGVDNEQFF. The CDR3 region has the DNA TGCGCCAGCAGCCCCCATGGTCCTAGCGGGGTCGACAATGAGCAGTTCTTC. The chain carries TRBV4-3 and TRBJ2-1, with 9 bases matching TRBD2. Losses at the gene ends were 4 bases for V and 5 bases for J; bases not matched to a gene: 12. The CDR3 loop spans 17 amino acids. The germline gives CDR1 LGHNA, CDR2 YSLEER.

This clonotype was detected a few times. The chain is built from TRBV13 and TRBJ2-1, with 11 positions matching TRBD2. CDR1 and CDR2 (germline): PRHDT, FYEKMQ (reference sequence). The CDR3 totals 15 residues. Trimming cost V 5 bases and J 9 bases; bases outside gene matches: 9. CDR3 protein: CASSLTSGSKREQFF. CDR3 bases: TGTGCCAGCAGCCTCACTAGCGGGAGTAAACGTGAGCAGTTCTTC.

This clonotype has a handful of counts. Just one base apart from a much larger clone, this may be a read error. This chain uses TRBV29-1 with TRBJ2-5, with 7 bases matching TRBD1. Germline V CDR1 and CDR2: SQVTM, ANQGSEA. CDR3 size: 12 residues. The J segment lost 2 bases and the V segment lost 5 bases, leaving 2 bases of the junction unmatched. The CDR3 DNA sequence: TGCAGCGTTATCAGGGGGCAAGAGACCCAGTACTTC. It encodes CSVIRGQETQYF. Looking up the rest from reference TRBV29-1 and TRBJ2-5 gives the full variable domain: SAVISQKPSRDICQRGTSLTIQCQVDSQVTMMFWYRQQPGQSLTLIATANQGSEATYESGFVIDKFPISRPNLTFSTLTVSNMSPEDSSIYLCSVIRGQETQYFGPGTRLLVL.

The V gene is TRBV9, the J gene TRBJ2-1; 8 bases line up with TRBD2. The V gene's germline CDR1 is SGDLS and CDR2 YYNGEE. J gave up 5 bases and V 0 bases, and 10 bases lay outside the gene matches. This CDR3 has 17 amino acids. The CDR3, as DNA: TGTGCCAGCAGCGTAGACCCCCGGGGGGGTAGGAACAATGAGCAGTTCTTC. Translating it yields CASSVDPRGGRNNEQFF.

This clonotype has just a few counts. The V call is TRBV6-1, the J call TRBJ1-2; no definite D call. Germline CDR1 is MNHNS and CDR2 is SASEGT. The V gene lost 3 bases and the J gene lost 7 bases, with 18 bases spanning the gap. The CDR3 runs to 15 residues. CDR3 loop: CASSEGTSFPPGYTF. The CDR3 region has the DNA TGTGCCAGCAGTGAGGGCACCTCCTTTCCTCCTGGCTACACCTTC.

This clonotype has a single count. The chain has TRBV7-2 and TRBJ2-5; D remains unclear. The J call may be incorrect, as the DNA end agrees better with TRBJ2-1. Germline loops: CDR1 SGHTA, CDR2 FQGNSA. This CDR3 spans 14 amino acids. The DNA for the CDR3 is TGTGCCAGCAGCTTAACGCGGACCCAAGAGACCCAGTTCTTC. This codes for CASSLTRTQETQFF.

The CDR3 reads CSARDVGTSGRADTQYF. CDR3 sequence (DNA): TGCAGTGCTAGAGATGTAGGGACTAGCGGGAGGGCAGATACGCAGTATTTT. The chain combines TRBV20-1 with TRBJ2-3; 16 nucleotides match TRBD2. Germline V lookup: CDR1 DFQATT, CDR2 SNEGSKA (reference sequence). The CDR3 has 17 amino acids. Trimming removed 0 bases from V and 4 bases from J; junction bases left unmatched: 4.

The gene calls are TRBV7-2 and TRBJ2-1, with 9 bases aligning to TRBD1. CDR1 and CDR2 (germline): SGHTA, FQGNSA. There are 15 residues in the CDR3. V shed 5 bases and J 6 bases; nucleotides not matched to a gene: 8. CDR3 DNA: TGTGCCAGCAGCCCAAGTGGGACAGGGTTCAATGAGCAGTTCTTC. Protein: CASSPSGTGFNEQFF.

Only a few counts were recorded for this clonotype. V is TRBV15 and J is TRBJ2-4, with D hard to call. Per the germline V gene, CDR1 is LNHNV and CDR2 is YYDKDF (reference sequence). CDR3 length equals 12 residues. V was clipped by 1 base and J by 7 bases, with 5 bases between them. The CDR3 DNA is TGTGCCACCAGCAGAGTTGTGAACATTCAGTACTTC. Translation: CATSRVVNIQYF.

This clonotype occurred a few times. CDR3 DNA sequence: TGCGCCAGCAGCTTGGGGGGCCCACGCACAGATACGCAGTATTTT. This sequence encodes CASSLGGPRTDTQYF. This chain uses TRBV5-1 with TRBJ2-3; TRBD1 is a possible D gene (5 bases). V lost 0 bases and J lost 1, with 9 bases in between. Germline loops: CDR1 SGHRS, CDR2 YFSETQ. CDR3 length equals 15 residues. The entire variable domain, with the rest obtained from reference TRBV5-1 and TRBJ2-3, is as follows: KAGVTQTPRYLIKTRGQQVTLSCSPISGHRSVSWYQQTPGQGLQFLFEYFSETQRNKGNFPGRFSGRQFSNSRSEMNVSTLELGDSALYLCASSLGGPRTDTQYFGPGTRLTVL.

This clonotype has just a few counts. The chain joins TRBV10-3 to TRBJ2-7, with 10 bases identical to TRBD1. The CDR3 runs 12 residues. With V trimmed by 11 bases and J by 2 bases, 3 bases remained unmatched. Germline assignment: CDR1 ENHRY and CDR2 SYGVKD. Written as DNA, the CDR3 is TGTGCCGGAGGACAGGGGGCCTACGAGCAGTACTTC. It translates to CAGGQGAYEQYF.

This clonotype has just one count. One end of the junction does not line up with germline, which may come from a read error. The genes are TRBV6-5 and TRBJ2-1, with 7 bases identical to TRBD2. The germline V gene has CDR1 MNHEY and CDR2 SVGAGI. There are 14 residues in the CDR3. CDR3 nucleotides: TGTGTCAGCGCGGCTAGCGGAACCTACGATGAGCAGTTCTTC. Protein: CVSAASGTYDEQFF.

In this sample, this clonotype turned up a few times. The rearrangement joins TRBV27 to TRBJ2-5; 8 bases are a match to TRBD1. V dropped 2 bases and J dropped 2; count of bases not matched to a gene: 13. The CDR3 is made up of 18 amino acids. CDR1 is MNHEY and CDR2 is SMNVEV in the germline V gene (reference sequence). DNA of the CDR3: TGTGCCAGCAGTTTAGCCCCCCGGACAGGGTTTAGGCAAGAGACCCAGTACTTC. Amino acids: CASSLAPRTGFRQETQYF.

This chain joins TRBV11-2 and TRBJ2-5; D gene unclear. Trimming removed 1 base from V and 4 bases from J, with 10 bases in between. The CDR3 covers 14 residues. CDR1 and CDR2 (germline): SGHAT, FQNNGV. CDR3 residues: CASSLGLLGETQYF. In DNA, the CDR3 is TGTGCCAGCAGCTTAGGTCTCCTGGGAGAGACCCAGTACTTC.

This chain links TRBV20-1 with TRBJ2-2, with 9 bases identical to TRBD2. V was clipped by 1 base and J by 0 bases; unmatched bases: 6. CDR3 length: 17 residues. Per germline, CDR1 DFQATT and CDR2 SNEGSKA (reference sequence). The CDR3 nucleotides are TGCAGTGCTAGAGGAAGCGGGAGGAGGCCGAACACCGGGGAGCTGTTTTTT. This gives the protein CSARGSGRRPNTGELFF.

V is TRBV29-1 and J is TRBJ1-4, with TRBD1 as a possible D gene (5 bases). CDR3 length: 14 amino acids. The V and J ends lost 5 bases and 2 bases respectively, with 12 bases between them. Germline lookup yields CDR1 SQVTM and CDR2 ANQGSEA. The CDR3 bases are TGCAGCGTTCATATGGGGACGACTAATGAAAAACTGTTTTTT. Translation: CSVHMGTTNEKLFF.

The table lists this clonotype with many counts. The chain links TRBV7-9 to TRBJ2-3; 8 bases are a match to TRBD2. The CDR3 sequence is 19 residues long. J lost 3 bases, V lost 2 bases, and 16 bases had no gene match. Germline lookup yields CDR1 SEHNR and CDR2 FQNEAQ (reference sequence). CDR3 nucleotides: TGTGCCAGCAGCTTATGGCCCGGGGGCGGGAGGCCCAAGACAGATACGCAGTATTTT. Its protein is CASSLWPGGGRPKTDTQYF.

The sample holds one count of this clonotype. The chain uses TRBV20-1 and TRBJ2-7; 11 bases map to TRBD1. The J call may be in error: the DNA end matches TRBJ2-5 better. Germline V gives CDR1 DFQATT, CDR2 SNEGSKA (reference sequence). This CDR3 contains 15 residues. The CDR3, as DNA: TGCAGTGCTAGAGATAGGACAGGGGGCAGAGAGACCCAGTACTTC. This sequence encodes CSARDRTGGRETQYF.

The chain couples TRBV20-1 to TRBJ2-1; D remains ambiguous. Trimming removed 3 bases from V and 2 bases from J, with 11 bases in between. The V gene's germline CDR1 is DFQATT and CDR2 SNEGSKA (reference sequence). This CDR3 has 14 residues. The DNA of the CDR3 is TGCAGTGCTAGGGGATTCCGGGCCTACAATGAGCAGTTCTTC. This encodes CSARGFRAYNEQFF.

This chain joins TRBV18 and TRBJ2-3; TRBD2 matches 7 bases. Germline V lookup: CDR1 KGHSH, CDR2 LQKENI. The CDR3 spans 14 residues. Unmatched junction bases numbered 14, after V lost 8 bases and J lost 9 bases. The CDR3 spells CASRSGLRRGTQYF. The CDR3 region has the DNA TGTGCCAGCCGCTCAGGATTACGGCGGGGGACGCAGTATTTT.

Turning to this clonotype: One end of the junction fails to match germline, which may point to a read error. The chain is built from TRBV5-1 and TRBJ1-1; no clear D gene. CDR3 size: 15 residues. The germline CDR1 and CDR2 sequences are SGHRS and YFSETQ. CDR3 in DNA: TGCGCCGGCAGCTTGGAGGGCCCCTCTAGCACTGAAGCTTTCTTT. It encodes CAGSLEGPSSTEAFF.

The chain employs TRBV5-1 and TRBJ2-4; D perhaps matches TRBD2 (5 bases). V shed 4 bases and J shed 8 bases, with 16 bases lying between them. Germline-derived CDR1 and CDR2 are SGHRS and YFSETQ. This CDR3 spans 14 amino acids. As DNA, the CDR3 is TGCGCCAGCAGCCGAATTGAGGGCGCGGACATTCAGTACTTC. Its translation is CASSRIEGADIQYF.

This chain uses TRBV7-9 with TRBJ2-1; 11 bases match TRBD2. This CDR3 is 18 amino acids long. Germline loops: CDR1 SEHNR, CDR2 FQNEAQ (reference sequence). V shed 1 base, J shed 9 bases, and the junction held 14 bases outside the gene matches. This CDR3 is CASSLGSTRAGTSGEQFF. CDR3 DNA: TGTGCCAGCAGCTTAGGGTCCACCCGCGCCGGGACTAGCGGTGAGCAGTTCTTC.

In regard to this clonotype: Mismatch with germline at one junction end may stem from a read error. The V call is TRBV20-1, the J call TRBJ2-1; 8 bases align to TRBD1. Germline CDR1 reads DFQATT; CDR2 reads SNEGSKA (reference sequence). CDR3 length equals 15 residues. CDR3 sequence: CCAGPRGLAYNEQFF. The CDR3 nucleotides are TGCTGTGCTGGACCCAGGGGGCTGGCCTACAATGAGCAGTTCTTC.

This clonotype has only a few counts. This chain uses TRBV27 with TRBJ2-5; 8 bases line up with TRBD2. J gave up 3 bases and V 5 bases, and 5 bases lay outside the gene matches. There are 14 residues in the CDR3. Germline CDR1 reads MNHEY; CDR2 reads SMNVEV (reference sequence). CDR3 in DNA: TGTGCCAGCAGTCAAACTAGCGGCGAAGAGACCCAGTACTTC. This sequence encodes CASSQTSGEETQYF.

The chain carries TRBV14 and TRBJ2-5, with D possibly TRBD1 on 6 matching bases. Looked up from germline, CDR1 is SGHDN and CDR2 is FVKESK. CDR3 size: 15 residues. Trimming shortened V by 3 bases and J by 2 bases, and 13 bases separated the two germline ends. The CDR3 DNA reads as TGTGCCAGCAGCCACCTGGGACAAATACAAGAGACCCAGTACTTC. This gives the protein CASSHLGQIQETQYF.